These 20 T cell receptor beta chains were all obtained from the same sample, sequenced in a study of blood T cell repertoires in COVID-19. Sequencing used immunoSEQ multiplex PCR; TCRdb keeps in-frame clones, though not all of them. The sample lists roughly 140,000 clones, about 79% occurring once. The sequenced sample was peripheral blood. The receptors here all came from a woman aged 50 to 60 with acute or convalescent COVID-19.

The gene calls are TRBV4-3 and TRBJ1-5, with TRBD1 matching 7 bases. V dropped 4 bases and J dropped 4; count of bases not matched to a gene: 7. This CDR3 spans 15 amino acids. Germline V CDR1 and CDR2: LGHNA, YSLEER. The CDR3 spells CASSPSHRGNQPQHF. CDR3 in DNA: TGCGCCAGCAGCCCCTCGCACAGGGGTAATCAGCCCCAGCATTTT.

The chain combines TRBV27 with TRBJ2-7, with D perhaps TRBD2 (5 bases). The CDR3 is 17 amino acids. Trimming cost V 1 base and J 2 bases, with 18 bases left between them. Per germline, CDR1 MNHEY and CDR2 SMNVEV (reference sequence). CDR3 in DNA: TGTGCCAGCAGTTTATGGGCCCCCGGGGTTGAGGCCTACGAGCAGTACTTC. Protein: CASSLWAPGVEAYEQYF.

The chain combines TRBV21-1 with TRBJ1-5. TRBV21-1 is termed a pseudogene. This CDR3 spans 16 amino acids. CDR3 protein: CARRSGRGYSNQPQHF. CDR3 sequence (DNA): TGTGCCAGGAGGTCAGGGAGGGGGTATAGCAATCAGCCCCAGCATTTT.

The chain couples TRBV19 to TRBJ1-5; the D is unclear. Per the germline V gene, CDR1 is LNHDA and CDR2 is SQIVND (reference sequence). V dropped 5 bases and J dropped 2 bases, with 13 bases sitting between them. CDR3 length equals 15 residues. CDR3 DNA sequence: TGTGCCAGTAGTCCCGGGATAGGACGCAATCAGCCCCAGCATTTT. Amino acid sequence: CASSPGIGRNQPQHF. Together with reference TRBV19 and TRBJ1-5, the CDR3 gives the full variable domain: DGGITQSPKYLFRKEGQNVTLSCEQNLNHDAMYWYRQDPGQGLRLIYYSQIVNDFQKGDIAEGYSVSREKKESFPLTVTSAQKNPTAFYLCASSPGIGRNQPQHFGDGTRLSIL.

The chain is built from TRBV13 and TRBJ2-3; 14 bases align to TRBD2. Trimming removed 4 bases from V and 4 bases from J; junction bases left unmatched: 10. CDR3 size: 18 residues. Looked up from germline, CDR1 is PRHDT and CDR2 is FYEKMQ (reference sequence). The chain's CDR3 is CASSSPGTSGSWADTQYF. The DNA for the CDR3 is TGTGCCAGCAGCTCACCCGGGACTAGCGGGAGTTGGGCAGATACGCAGTATTTT.

A word on this clone: Different DNA sequences within this sample yield the same CDR3. This sequence joins TRBV7-2 and TRBJ2-7, with D tentatively TRBD1 (6 bases). Germline CDR1 and CDR2: SGHTA and FQGNSA. Deletions cut 3 bases from V and 3 bases from J, with 12 bases between. The CDR3 length is 14 residues. As DNA, the CDR3 is TGTGCCAGCAGCTTGGGACAAGGATACTACGAGCAGTACTTC. Protein sequence: CASSLGQGYYEQYF.

This clone was seen only once. The rearrangement uses TRBV6-6 and TRBJ2-6, with D perhaps matching TRBD2 (6 bases). There are 16 residues in the CDR3. V was pared by 2 bases and J by 0 bases, with 8 bases between. Germline CDR1 reads MNHNY; CDR2 reads SVGAGI (reference sequence). This CDR3 is CASSYDGGSGANVLTF. The CDR3 nucleotides are TGTGCCAGCAGTTACGACGGGGGCTCTGGGGCCAACGTCCTGACTTTC.

The chain combines TRBV9 with TRBJ2-2; perhaps TRBD1 as D (8 bases). The germline V gene encodes CDR1 SGDLS and CDR2 YYNGEE. V was trimmed by 5 bases and J by 5 bases, leaving 13 bases between them. The CDR3 is 14 amino acids. The CDR3 is CASRTQGGTGELFF. Here the CDR3 DNA reads TGTGCCAGCAGAACACAGGGGGGGACCGGGGAGCTGTTTTTT.

The chain employs TRBV9 and TRBJ2-3, with D maybe TRBD1 (5 bases). Trimming removed 0 bases from V and 4 bases from J, with 15 bases in between. This CDR3 comprises 16 residues. Germline assignment: CDR1 SGDLS and CDR2 YYNGEE. CDR3 loop: CASSVAPSPGSDTQYF. Written as DNA, the CDR3 is TGTGCCAGCAGCGTAGCTCCTTCTCCAGGGTCAGATACGCAGTATTTT.

The chain joins TRBV28 to TRBJ2-1, with 13 bases lining up with TRBD2. The germline V gene encodes CDR1 MDHEN and CDR2 SYDVKM. This CDR3 has 17 amino acids. Germline trimming cut 2 bases from V and 8 bases from J; bases unmatched to any gene: 9. CDR3 residues: CASSLHRTSGSRDEQFF. For the CDR3, the DNA is TGTGCCAGCAGTTTACACCGGACTAGCGGGAGTCGGGATGAGCAGTTCTTC.

In nucleotides, the CDR3 is TGTGCCAGCAAGGTATCTCGGGGATCAGGAAACACCATATATTTT. Protein product: CASKVSRGSGNTIYF. The chain employs TRBV6-5 and TRBJ1-3, with unresolved D. Per the germline V gene, CDR1 is MNHEY and CDR2 is SVGAGI. There are 15 residues in the CDR3. Trimming removed 7 bases from V and 4 bases from J, with 17 bases in between.

This chain connects TRBV6-1 to TRBJ1-5; maybe TRBD1 (5 bases). In germline, CDR1 is MNHNS, CDR2 SASEGT. The length of the CDR3 is 16 residues. V dropped 2 bases and J dropped 0 bases, with 11 bases sitting between them. This chain's CDR3 is CASSERRGHSNQPQHF. CDR3 DNA sequence: TGTGCCAGCAGTGAAAGGAGGGGCCATAGCAATCAGCCCCAGCATTTT.

This sequence joins TRBV5-7 and TRBJ2-7; 7 bases line up with TRBD2. Being an ORF, TRBV5-7 has a function that is uncertain. This CDR3 contains 16 residues. After removal of 2 bases from V and 3 bases from J, the junction contained 11 bases not matched to a gene. CDR3 sequence reads: CASSFWVLAYLYEQYF. The CDR3 DNA follows: TGTGCCAGCAGCTTCTGGGTACTAGCGTACCTCTACGAGCAGTACTTC.

V usage is TRBV5-5 and J usage is TRBJ1-2, with D uncertain. The V end was cut by 0 bases, the J end by 4 bases, with 10 bases between. CDR3 length: 14 amino acids. Germline loops: CDR1 SGHKS, CDR2 YYEKEE (reference sequence). DNA for the CDR3: TGTGCCAGCAGCTTGGACACGGGAGGCTATGGCTACACCTTC. Protein product: CASSLDTGGYGYTF.

The chain couples TRBV19 to TRBJ2-1; a possible D gene is TRBD1 (5 bases). Germline V lookup: CDR1 LNHDA, CDR2 SQIVND (reference sequence). V gave up 7 bases and J gave up 4 bases, with 20 bases separating them. The CDR3 has 16 residues. Written as DNA, the CDR3 is TGTGCCAGTAAGGTGGGGCGGCAGGCCGGGTACAATGAGCAGTTCTTC. Translation: CASKVGRQAGYNEQFF. Variable domain in full (rest from reference TRBV19 and TRBJ2-1): DGGITQSPKYLFRKEGQNVTLSCEQNLNHDAMYWYRQDPGQGLRLIYYSQIVNDFQKGDIAEGYSVSREKKESFPLTVTSAQKNPTAFYLCASKVGRQAGYNEQFFGPGTRLTVL.

V usage is TRBV5-1 and J usage is TRBJ2-3; 7 nucleotides agree with TRBD1. The V segment lost 3 bases and the J segment 2 bases; nucleotides outside the gene matches: 12. The CDR3 has 17 amino acids. Germline CDR1 and CDR2: SGHRS and YFSETQ. The CDR3 DNA reads as TGCGCCAGCAGCTCAACCCAGCGACAGGGCCACACAGATACGCAGTATTTT. Its translation is CASSSTQRQGHTDTQYF.

This chain connects TRBV5-4 to TRBJ2-6; D possibly corresponds to TRBD2 (6 bases). V dropped 4 bases and J dropped 0 bases, with 11 bases sitting between them. Germline V gene lookup returns CDR1 SGHNT and CDR2 YYREEE (reference sequence). There are 16 residues in the CDR3. CDR3 nucleotide sequence: TGTGCCAGCAGCCGAGGAGGGCTCTCTGGGGCCAACGTCCTGACTTTC. Amino acid sequence: CASSRGGLSGANVLTF. Full variable domain (rest looked up from reference TRBV5-4 and TRBJ2-6): ETGVTQSPTHLIKTRGQQVTLRCSSQSGHNTVSWYQQALGQGPQFIFQYYREEENGRGNFPPRFSGLQFPNYSSELNVNALELDDSALYLCASSRGGLSGANVLTFGAGSRLTVL.

This clone appeared a few times. The chain links TRBV7-3 to TRBJ2-2; 9 bases are a match to TRBD2. Germline V gene sequence: CDR1 SGHTA, CDR2 FQGTGA. The V gene end was trimmed by 1 base and the J gene end by 5 bases; junction bases not matched to a gene: 2. There are 15 residues in the CDR3. CDR3 nucleotides: TGTGCCAGCAGCTTAAGGGGACTAGCTACCGGGGAGCTGTTTTTT. Translating it yields CASSLRGLATGELFF.

The chain is built from TRBV12-3 or TRBV12-4 and TRBJ1-2; TRBD1 is a possible D gene (5 bases). CDR3 length equals 13 residues. V lost 6 bases, J lost 10 bases, and 18 bases lay in between. The DNA of the CDR3 is TGTGCCAGCAGCAATGCAGGGATGGTTGACTACACCTTC. Amino acids: CASSNAGMVDYTF.

V and J are TRBV7-8 and TRBJ2-5, with TRBD1 as a possible D gene (6 bases). The V and J ends lost 1 base and 3 bases respectively, with 9 bases between them. Germline CDR1 reads SGHVS; CDR2 reads FQNEAQ. The CDR3 is 14 amino acids. CDR3 in amino acids: CASSLVYREETQYF. The DNA of the CDR3 is TGTGCCAGCAGCTTAGTATACAGGGAAGAGACCCAGTACTTC.